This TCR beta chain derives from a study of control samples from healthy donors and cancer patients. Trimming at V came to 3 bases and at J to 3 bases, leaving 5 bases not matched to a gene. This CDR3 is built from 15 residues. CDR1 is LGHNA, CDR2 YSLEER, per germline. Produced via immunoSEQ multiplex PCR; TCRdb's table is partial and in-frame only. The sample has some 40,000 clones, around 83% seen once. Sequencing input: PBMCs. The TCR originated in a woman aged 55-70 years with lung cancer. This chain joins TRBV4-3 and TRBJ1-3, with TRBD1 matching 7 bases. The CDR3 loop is CASSQWTGLGNTIYF. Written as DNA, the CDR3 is TGCGCCAGCAGCCAGTGGACAGGACTTGGAAACACCATATATTTT.